This TCR beta chain was obtained from a study of CDR3 diversity in severe acne. The CDR3 covers 14 residues. V lost 5 bases, J lost 5 bases, and 5 bases stayed unmatched. Germline values: CDR1 SEHNR, CDR2 FQNEAQ (reference sequence). This clonotype was detected only once. TCRdb re-derived calls from the PCR reads in MiXCR, one entry per CDR3 protein. This sample has approximately 80,000 distinct CDR3 sequences, with around 49% found just once. The chain employs TRBV7-9 and TRBJ2-5; TRBD1 agrees at 10 bases. The sample consisted of blood. The receptor was derived from a male donor in good health, without acne. The CDR3 DNA is TGTGCCAGCAGCAGGGACAGGGGAGAGGAGACCCAGTACTTC. Protein product: CASSRDRGEETQYF.